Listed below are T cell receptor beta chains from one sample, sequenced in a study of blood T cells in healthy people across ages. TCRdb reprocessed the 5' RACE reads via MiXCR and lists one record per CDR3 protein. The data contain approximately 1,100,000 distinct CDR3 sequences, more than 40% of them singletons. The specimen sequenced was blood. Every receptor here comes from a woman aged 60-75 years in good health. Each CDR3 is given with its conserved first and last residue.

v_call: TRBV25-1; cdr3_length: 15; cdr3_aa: CASSEPGPEGNEQFF
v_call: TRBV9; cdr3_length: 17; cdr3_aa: CASSVGRDRGSENIQYF
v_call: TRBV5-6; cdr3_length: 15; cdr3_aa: CASSFYTAGSPGYTF
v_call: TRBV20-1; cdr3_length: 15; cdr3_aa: CSATDPRLAGYEQYF
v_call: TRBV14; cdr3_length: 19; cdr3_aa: CASSQDPRVWQGARNEQFF
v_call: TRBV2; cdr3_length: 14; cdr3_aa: CASAGTSGLVEQFF
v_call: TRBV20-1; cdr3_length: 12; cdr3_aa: CSARGGYYEQYF
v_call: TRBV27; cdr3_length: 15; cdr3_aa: CASSLSGGDPYEQYF
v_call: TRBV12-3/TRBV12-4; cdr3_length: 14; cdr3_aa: CTSSLQGSTDTQYF
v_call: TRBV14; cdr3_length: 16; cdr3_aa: CASSQVAFRYQETQYF
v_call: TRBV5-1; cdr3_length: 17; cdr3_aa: CASSPTVASGATYEQYF
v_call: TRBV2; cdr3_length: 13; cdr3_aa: CASTVDRGDGYTF
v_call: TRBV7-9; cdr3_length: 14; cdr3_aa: CASSLVWGSTEAFF
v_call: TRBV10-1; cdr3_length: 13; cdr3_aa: CASSERMNTEAFF
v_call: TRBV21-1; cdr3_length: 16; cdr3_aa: CASSKGGQFSPYEQYF
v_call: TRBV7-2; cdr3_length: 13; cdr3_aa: CASRKTGNNEQFF
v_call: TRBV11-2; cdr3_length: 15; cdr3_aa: CASSLVRAGGDEQFF
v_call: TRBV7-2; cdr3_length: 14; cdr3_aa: CASSLTAGVNEQYF
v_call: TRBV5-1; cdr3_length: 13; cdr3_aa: CASSLATGHEQYF
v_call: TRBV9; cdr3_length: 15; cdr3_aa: CASSVGPGGRNIQYF
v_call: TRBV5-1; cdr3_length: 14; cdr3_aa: CASSPGQGLNEQYF
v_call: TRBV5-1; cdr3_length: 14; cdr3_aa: CASSYRDRAHEQYF
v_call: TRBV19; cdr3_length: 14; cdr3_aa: CASSEGYSDQPQHF
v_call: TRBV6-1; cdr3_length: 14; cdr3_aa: CASSESGPRVTQYF
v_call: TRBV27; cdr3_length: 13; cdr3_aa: CASSYTGFNEQFF
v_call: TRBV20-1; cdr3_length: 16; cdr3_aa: CSAREGQGMSTYEQYF
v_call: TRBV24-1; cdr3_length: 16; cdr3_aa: CATSDGTRVKFETQFF
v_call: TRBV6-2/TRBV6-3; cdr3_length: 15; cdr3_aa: CASSARDLSSYEQYF
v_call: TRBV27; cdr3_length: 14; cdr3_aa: CASSLTGTGHEQYF
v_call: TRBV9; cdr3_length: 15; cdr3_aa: CASSVGVGTGETQYF
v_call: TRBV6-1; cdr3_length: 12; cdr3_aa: CAVKFTRSEQYF
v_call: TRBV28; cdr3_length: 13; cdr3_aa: CASRIQGARGYTF
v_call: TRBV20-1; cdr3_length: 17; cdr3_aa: CSALGAPADRVGYEQYF
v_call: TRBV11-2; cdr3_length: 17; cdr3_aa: CASSLSLAGGNYNEQFF
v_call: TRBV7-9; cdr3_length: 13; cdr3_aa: CASSRQDNYGYTF
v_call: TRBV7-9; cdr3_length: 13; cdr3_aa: CASSPGRSDEQYF
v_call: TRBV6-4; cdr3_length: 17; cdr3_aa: CASSDNPVTTSYTEQFF
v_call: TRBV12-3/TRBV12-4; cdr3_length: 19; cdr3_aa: CASSPQGARNRAIAYEQYF
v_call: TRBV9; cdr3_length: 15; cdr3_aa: CASSVSGGTPYEQYF
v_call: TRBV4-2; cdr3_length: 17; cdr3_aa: CASSQDPGGEKYNEQFF
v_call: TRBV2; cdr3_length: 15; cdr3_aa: CASKGTGSSYNEQFF
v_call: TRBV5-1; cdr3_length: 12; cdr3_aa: CASIEGDNEQFF
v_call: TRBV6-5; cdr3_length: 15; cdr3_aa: CASSYPRQGTYEQYF
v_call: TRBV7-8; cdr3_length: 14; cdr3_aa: CASSPPPGPYEQYF
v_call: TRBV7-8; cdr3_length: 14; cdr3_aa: CASSVLALSYEQYF
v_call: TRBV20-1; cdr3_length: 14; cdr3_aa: CSARDWVSQETQYF
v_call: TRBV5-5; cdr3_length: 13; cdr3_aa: CASSDRVWETQYF
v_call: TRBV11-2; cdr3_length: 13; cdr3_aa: CASSLDLGRGYTF
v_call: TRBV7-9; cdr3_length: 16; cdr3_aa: CASSLGGRGGNQPQHF
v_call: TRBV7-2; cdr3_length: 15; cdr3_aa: CASSSSGVPRETQYF
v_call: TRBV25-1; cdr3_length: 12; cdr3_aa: CASEGFYNEQYF
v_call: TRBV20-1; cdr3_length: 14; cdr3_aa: CSARSQTSTDTQYF
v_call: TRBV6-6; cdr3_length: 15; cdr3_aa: CASSYPGHPKGEQYF
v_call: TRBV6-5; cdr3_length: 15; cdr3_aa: CAGSYSGTSADTQYF
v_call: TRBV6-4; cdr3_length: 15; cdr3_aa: CASSDSGQATDTQYF
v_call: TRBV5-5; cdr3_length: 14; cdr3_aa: CASSLGGSEPEQYF
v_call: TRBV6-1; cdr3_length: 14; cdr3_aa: CASSEAPADYEQYF
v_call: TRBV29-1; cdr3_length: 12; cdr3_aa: CSVGGTGDGYTF
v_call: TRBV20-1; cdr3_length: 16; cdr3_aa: CSAAPDSLSSYNEQFF
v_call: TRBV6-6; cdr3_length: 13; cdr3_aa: CASSDSIVNTQYF